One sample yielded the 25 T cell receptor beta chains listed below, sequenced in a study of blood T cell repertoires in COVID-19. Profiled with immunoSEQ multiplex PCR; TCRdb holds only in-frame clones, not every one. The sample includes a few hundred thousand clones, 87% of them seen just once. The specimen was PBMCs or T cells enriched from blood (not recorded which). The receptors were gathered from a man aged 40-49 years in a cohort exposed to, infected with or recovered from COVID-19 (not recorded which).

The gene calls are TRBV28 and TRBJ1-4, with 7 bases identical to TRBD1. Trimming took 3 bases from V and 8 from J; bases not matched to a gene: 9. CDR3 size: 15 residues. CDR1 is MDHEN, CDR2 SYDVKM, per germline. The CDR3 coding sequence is TGTGCCAGCAGTTTTAACTCCGACAGGGAGGAAAAACTGTTTTTT. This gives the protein CASSFNSDREEKLFF.

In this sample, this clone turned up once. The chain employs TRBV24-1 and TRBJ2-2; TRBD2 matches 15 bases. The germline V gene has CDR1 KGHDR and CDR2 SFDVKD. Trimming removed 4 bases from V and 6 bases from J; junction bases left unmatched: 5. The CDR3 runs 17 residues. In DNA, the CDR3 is TGTGCCACCAGTGACCGAGGACTAGCGGGAGGGCCCGGGGAGCTGTTTTTT. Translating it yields CATSDRGLAGGPGELFF.

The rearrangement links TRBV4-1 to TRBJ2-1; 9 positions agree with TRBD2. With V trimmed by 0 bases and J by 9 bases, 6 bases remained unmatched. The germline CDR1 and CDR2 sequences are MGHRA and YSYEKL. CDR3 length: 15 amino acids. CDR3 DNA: TGCGCCAGCAGCCAAGATGGCGCGGGAGGGATTGAGCAGTTCTTC. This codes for CASSQDGAGGIEQFF.

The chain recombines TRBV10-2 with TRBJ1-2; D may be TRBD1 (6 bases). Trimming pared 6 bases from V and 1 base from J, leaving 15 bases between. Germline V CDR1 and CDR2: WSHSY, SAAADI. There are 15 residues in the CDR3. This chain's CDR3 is CASRQGQSINYGYTF. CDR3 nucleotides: TGCGCCAGCAGACAAGGACAGAGCATTAACTATGGCTACACCTTC.

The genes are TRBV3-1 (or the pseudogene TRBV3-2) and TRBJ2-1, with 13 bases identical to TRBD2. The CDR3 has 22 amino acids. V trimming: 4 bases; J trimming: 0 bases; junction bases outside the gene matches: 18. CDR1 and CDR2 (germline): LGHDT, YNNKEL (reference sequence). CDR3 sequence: CASSRKPKGLAGEINSYNEQFF. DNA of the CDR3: TGTGCCAGCAGCCGTAAGCCTAAAGGACTAGCGGGAGAAATTAACTCCTACAATGAGCAGTTCTTC.

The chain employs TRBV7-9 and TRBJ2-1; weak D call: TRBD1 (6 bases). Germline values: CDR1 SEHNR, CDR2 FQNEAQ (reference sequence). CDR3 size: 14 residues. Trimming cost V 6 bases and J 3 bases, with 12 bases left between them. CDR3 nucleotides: TGTGCCAGCAGTCGGGACACTTACTACAATGAGCAGTTCTTC. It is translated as CASSRDTYYNEQFF.

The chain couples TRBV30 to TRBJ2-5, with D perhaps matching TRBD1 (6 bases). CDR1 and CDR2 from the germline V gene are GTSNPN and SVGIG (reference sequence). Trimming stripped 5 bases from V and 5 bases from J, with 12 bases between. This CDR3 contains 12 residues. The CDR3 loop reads CAWDRFRETQYF. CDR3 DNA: TGTGCCTGGGACAGGTTTCGGGAGACCCAGTACTTC.

CDR3 residues: CASTTGPGYTF. In DNA form, the CDR3 reads TGTGCCAGCACGACAGGCCCCGGCTACACCTTC. The J gene is TRBJ1-2, the V gene TRBV2; possibly TRBD1 for D (6 bases). Trimming removed 7 bases from V and 8 bases from J, with 11 bases in between. The CDR3 totals 11 residues. CDR1 and CDR2 from the germline V gene are SNHLY and FYNNEI.

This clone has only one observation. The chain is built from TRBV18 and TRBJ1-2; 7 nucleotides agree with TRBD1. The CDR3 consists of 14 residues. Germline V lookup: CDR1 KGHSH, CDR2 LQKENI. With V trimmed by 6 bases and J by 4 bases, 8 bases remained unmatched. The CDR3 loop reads CASSSGQNSYGYTF. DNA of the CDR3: TGTGCCAGCTCGTCGGGACAGAACTCCTATGGCTACACCTTC.

The CDR3 region is CASSVGRYRGSETQYF. CDR3 nucleotide sequence: TGTGCCAGCAGCGTAGGGAGATACAGGGGATCAGAGACCCAGTACTTC. This chain joins TRBV9 and TRBJ2-5; 7 positions match TRBD1. The ends lost 0 bases at V and 4 bases at J; junction bases unmatched: 9. Germline values: CDR1 SGDLS, CDR2 YYNGEE. The CDR3 totals 16 residues.

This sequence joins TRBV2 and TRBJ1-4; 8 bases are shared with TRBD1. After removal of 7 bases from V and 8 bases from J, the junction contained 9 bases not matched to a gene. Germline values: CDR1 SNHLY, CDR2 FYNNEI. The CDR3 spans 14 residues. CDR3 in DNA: TGTGCCAGCAAAGCGGACAGGGCCTTGGAAAAACTGTTTTTT. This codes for CASKADRALEKLFF.

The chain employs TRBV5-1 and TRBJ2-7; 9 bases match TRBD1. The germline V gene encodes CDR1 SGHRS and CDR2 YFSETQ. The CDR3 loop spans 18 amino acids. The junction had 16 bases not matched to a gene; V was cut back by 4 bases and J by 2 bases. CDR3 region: CASSSLPSTGGGTYEQYF. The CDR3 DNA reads TGCGCCAGCAGCAGTCTCCCTAGTACAGGGGGCGGCACCTACGAGCAGTACTTC.

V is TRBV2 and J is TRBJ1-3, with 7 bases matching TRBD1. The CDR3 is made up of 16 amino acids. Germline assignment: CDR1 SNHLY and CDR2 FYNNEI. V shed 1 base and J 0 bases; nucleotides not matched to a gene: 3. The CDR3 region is CASSEGDRISGNTIYF. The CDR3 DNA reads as TGTGCCAGCAGTGAAGGGGACAGAATCTCTGGAAACACCATATATTTT.

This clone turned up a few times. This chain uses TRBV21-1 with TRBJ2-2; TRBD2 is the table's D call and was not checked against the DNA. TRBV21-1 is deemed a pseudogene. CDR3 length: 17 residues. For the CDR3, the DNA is TGTGCCAGCAGTGGGCGGGAGATTAATCTTTGGACCGGGGAGCTGTTTTTT. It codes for CASSGREINLWTGELFF.

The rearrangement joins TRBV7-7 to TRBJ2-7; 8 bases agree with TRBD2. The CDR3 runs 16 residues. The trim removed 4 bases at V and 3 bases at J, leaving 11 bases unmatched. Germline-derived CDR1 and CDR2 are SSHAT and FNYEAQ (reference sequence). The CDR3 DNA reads TGTGCCAGCAGCTCGCCGGGACTAGATAGGAGCTACGAGCAGTACTTC. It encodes CASSSPGLDRSYEQYF. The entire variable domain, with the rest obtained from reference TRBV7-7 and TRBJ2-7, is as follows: GAGVSQSPRYKVTKRGQDVTLRCDPISSHATLYWYQQALGQGPEFLTYFNYEAQPDKSGLPSDRFSAERPEGSISTLTIQRTEQRDSAMYRCASSSPGLDRSYEQYFGPGTRLTVT.

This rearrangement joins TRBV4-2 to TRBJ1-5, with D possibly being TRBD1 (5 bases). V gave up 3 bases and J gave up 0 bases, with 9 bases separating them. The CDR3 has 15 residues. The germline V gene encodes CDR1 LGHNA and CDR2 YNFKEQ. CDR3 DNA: TGTGCCAGCAGCCAGGACATTTATAGCAATCAGCCCCAGCATTTT. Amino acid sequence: CASSQDIYSNQPQHF.

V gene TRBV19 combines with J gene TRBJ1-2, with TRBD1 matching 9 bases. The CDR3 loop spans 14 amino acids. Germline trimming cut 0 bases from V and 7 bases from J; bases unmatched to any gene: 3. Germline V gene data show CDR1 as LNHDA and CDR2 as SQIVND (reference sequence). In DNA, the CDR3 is TGTGCCAGTAGTATAGATTACAGGGGGCCTGGCTACACCTTC. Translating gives CASSIDYRGPGYTF.

The CDR3 sequence is CASSSYGEQFF. The CDR3 DNA reads as TGTGCCAGCAGCTCTTACGGGGAGCAGTTCTTC. V usage is TRBV7-3 and J usage is TRBJ2-1; D is unresolved. The CDR3 extends over 11 amino acids. Germline CDR1 is SGHTA and CDR2 is FQGTGA. V was pared by 4 bases and J by 10 bases, with 8 bases between.

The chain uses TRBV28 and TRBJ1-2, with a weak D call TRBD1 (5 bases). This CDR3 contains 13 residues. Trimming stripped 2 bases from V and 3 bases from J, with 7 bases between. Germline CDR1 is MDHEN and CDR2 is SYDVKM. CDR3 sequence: CASSLQGYYGYTF. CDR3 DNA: TGTGCCAGCAGTTTACAGGGTTACTATGGCTACACCTTC.

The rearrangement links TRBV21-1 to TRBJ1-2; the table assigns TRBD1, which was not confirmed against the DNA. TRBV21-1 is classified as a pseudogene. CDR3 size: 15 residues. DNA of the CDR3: TGTGCCAGCAGCAGAGGGACAGAAACCTTCTATGGCTACACCTTC. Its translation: CASSRGTETFYGYTF.

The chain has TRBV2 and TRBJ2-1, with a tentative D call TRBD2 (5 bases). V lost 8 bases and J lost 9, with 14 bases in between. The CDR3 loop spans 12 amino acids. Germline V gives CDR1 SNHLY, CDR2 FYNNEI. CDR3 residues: CASSITGVEQFF. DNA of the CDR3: TGTGCCAGCTCTATTACCGGGGTTGAGCAGTTCTTC.

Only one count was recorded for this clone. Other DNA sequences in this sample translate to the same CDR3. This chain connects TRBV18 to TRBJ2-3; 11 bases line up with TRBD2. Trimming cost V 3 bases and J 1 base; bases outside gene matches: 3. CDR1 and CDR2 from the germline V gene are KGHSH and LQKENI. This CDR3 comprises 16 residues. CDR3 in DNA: TGTGCCAGCTCACCTCCGGGACTAGCGGGCACAGATACGCAGTATTTT. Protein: CASSPPGLAGTDTQYF.

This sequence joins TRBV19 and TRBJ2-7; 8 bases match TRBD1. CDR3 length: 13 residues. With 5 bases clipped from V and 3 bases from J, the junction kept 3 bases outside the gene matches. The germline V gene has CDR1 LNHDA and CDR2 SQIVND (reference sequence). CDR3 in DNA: TGTGCCAGTAGTCTGGACAGGGACTACGAGCAGTACTTC. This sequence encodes CASSLDRDYEQYF.

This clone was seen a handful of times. CDR3 protein: CASRETSGFPYEQYF. In DNA form, the CDR3 reads TGCGCCAGCAGGGAGACTAGCGGATTCCCCTACGAGCAGTACTTC. V usage is TRBV10-2 and J usage is TRBJ2-7; TRBD2 matches 9 bases. Germline V gene data show CDR1 as WSHSY and CDR2 as SAAADI. The CDR3 runs 15 residues. Trimming removed 6 bases from V and 2 bases from J; junction bases left unmatched: 8.

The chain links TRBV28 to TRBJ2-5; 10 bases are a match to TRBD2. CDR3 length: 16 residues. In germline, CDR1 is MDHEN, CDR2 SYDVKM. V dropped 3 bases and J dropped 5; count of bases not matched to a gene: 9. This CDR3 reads CASSLGAGGVMETQYF. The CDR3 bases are TGTGCCAGCAGTTTGGGAGCGGGAGGGGTAATGGAGACCCAGTACTTC.